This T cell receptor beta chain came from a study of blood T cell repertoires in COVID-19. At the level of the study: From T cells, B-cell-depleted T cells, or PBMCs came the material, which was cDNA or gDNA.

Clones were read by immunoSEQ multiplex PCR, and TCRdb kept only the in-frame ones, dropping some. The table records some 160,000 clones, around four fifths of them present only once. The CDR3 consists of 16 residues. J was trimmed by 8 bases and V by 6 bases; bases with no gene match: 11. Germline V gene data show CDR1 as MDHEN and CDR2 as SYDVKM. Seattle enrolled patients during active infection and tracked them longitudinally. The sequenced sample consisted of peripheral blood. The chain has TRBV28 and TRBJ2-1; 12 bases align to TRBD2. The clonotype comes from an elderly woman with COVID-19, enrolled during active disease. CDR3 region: CASSPTSGRDYDEQFF. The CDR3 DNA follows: TGTGCCAGCAGCCCGACTAGCGGGAGAGATTATGATGAGCAGTTCTTC.